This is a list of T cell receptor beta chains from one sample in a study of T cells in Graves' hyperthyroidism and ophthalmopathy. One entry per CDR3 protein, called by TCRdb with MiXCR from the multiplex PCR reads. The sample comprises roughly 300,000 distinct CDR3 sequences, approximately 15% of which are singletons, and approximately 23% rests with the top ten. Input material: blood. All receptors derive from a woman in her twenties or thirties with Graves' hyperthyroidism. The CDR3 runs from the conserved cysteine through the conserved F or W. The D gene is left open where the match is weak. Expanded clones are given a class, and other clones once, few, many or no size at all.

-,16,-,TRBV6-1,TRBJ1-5,TGTGCCAGCAGTCCGCCCGGAGGGACAACCGCGCAGCCCCAGCATTTT,CASSPPGGTTAQPQHF
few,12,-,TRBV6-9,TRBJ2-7,TGCGCCAGCAGGGACCGGGAATCCGAGCAGTACTTC,CASRDRESEQYF
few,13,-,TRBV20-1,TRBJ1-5,TGCAGTGCTCCTCGGAGTGGGAATCAGCCCCAGCATTTT,CSAPRSGNQPQHF
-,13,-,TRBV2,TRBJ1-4,TGTGCCAGCTCATCGAGTATGGACGAAAAACTGTTTTTT,CASSSSMDEKLFF
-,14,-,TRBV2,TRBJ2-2,TGTGCCAGCACTCAGCGGTCGAACACCGGGGAGCTGTTTTTT,CASTQRSNTGELFF
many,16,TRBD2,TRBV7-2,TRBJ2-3,TGTGCCAGCAGCTTAGGGAGGGGACTAGCGTCAGATACGCAGTATTTT,CASSLGRGLASDTQYF
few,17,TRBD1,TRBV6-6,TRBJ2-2,TGTGCCAGCAGTTACTCCGCGGGACAGGTATACACCGGGGAGCTGTTTTTT,CASSYSAGQVYTGELFF
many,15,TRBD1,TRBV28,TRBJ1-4,TGTGCCAGCAGCTCCCCCGACAGGGCAGGGGAAAAACTGTTTTTT,CASSSPDRAGEKLFF
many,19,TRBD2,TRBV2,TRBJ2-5,TGTGCCAGCAGTCCTACCGGGACTAGAGGTGCCCAGTATCCAGAGACCCAGTACTTC,CASSPTGTRGAQYPETQYF
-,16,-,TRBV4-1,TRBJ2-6,TGCGCCAGCAGCCAAGATTACGAGTCTGGGGCCAACGTCCTGACTTTC,CASSQDYESGANVLTF
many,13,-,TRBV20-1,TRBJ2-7,TGCAGTGCTAGAGTAGGGTCGGTGGGTGGGCAGTACTTC,CSARVGSVGGQYF